The source of this T cell receptor (beta chain) is a study of shared clonotypes between healthy human individuals. TCRdb's table, derived via immunoSEQ multiplex PCR, lists solely in-frame clones and lacks some. The sample lists approximately 2.5 million clones, roughly nine tenths occurring once. Trimming took off 1 base at V and 0 bases at J, with 10 bases between the two ends. This CDR3 has 15 residues. Looked up from germline, CDR1 is SNHLY and CDR2 is FYNNEI. This receptor was obtained from a man between 18 and 35 years old in good health. The sample comprised naive CD4+ T cells sorted from blood. Subset indicated: CD45RA+ positively selected. The rearrangement joins TRBV2 to TRBJ2-7, with D perhaps matching TRBD2 (5 bases). Written as DNA, the CDR3 is TGTGCCAGCAGTGAAGTGGCGGGTTTCTCCTACGAGCAGTACTTC. Protein: CASSEVAGFSYEQYF.